Below, 26 T cell receptor beta chains from the same sample are listed, as sequenced in a study of blood T cell repertoires in COVID-19 (dated by TCRdb to 2020 to 2022). Library creation used the immunoSEQ multiplex PCR assay. TCRdb stores this immuneACCESS table with in-frame sequences only. Part of the clones is absent; in the studies checked, under half of the shortfall reflects unresolved V genes, and no reason is known for the rest. This sample lists about 180,000 clones; 70% to 85% were detected once. 15% to 20% of the sample belongs to the ten largest clones. Source material: PBMCs or T cells enriched from blood (not recorded which). The receptors were gathered from a woman aged 45-65 years who had recovered from COVID-19.

The chain employs TRBV2 and TRBJ2-4; weak D call: TRBD1 (6 bases). The V gene lost 5 bases and the J gene lost 0 bases, with 14 bases spanning the gap. The germline V gene has CDR1 SNHLY and CDR2 FYNNEI. This CDR3 contains 16 residues. In nucleotides, the CDR3 is TGTGCCAGCAGTCCCGGACAGTTATTAGCCAAAAACATTCAGTACTTC. This translates into CASSPGQLLAKNIQYF.

The rearrangement links TRBV27 to TRBJ1-4; the D is unclear. The CDR3 covers 15 residues. CDR1 and CDR2 (germline): MNHEY, SMNVEV (reference sequence). Trimming pared 5 bases from V and 5 bases from J, leaving 15 bases between. CDR3 sequence reads: CASSPYTPGNEKLFF. As DNA, the CDR3 is TGTGCCAGCAGTCCCTACACCCCAGGCAATGAAAAACTGTTTTTT. Variable domain in full (rest from reference TRBV27 and TRBJ1-4): EAQVTQNPRYLITVTGKKLTVTCSQNMNHEYMSWYRQDPGLGLRQIYYSMNVEVTDKGDVPEGYKVSRKEKRNFPLILESPSPNQTSLYFCASSPYTPGNEKLFFGSGTQLSVL.

This chain connects TRBV5-1 to TRBJ2-5; possibly TRBD2 for D (5 bases). Germline CDR1 reads SGHRS; CDR2 reads YFSETQ. The V end was cut by 0 bases, the J end by 2 bases, with 8 bases between. The CDR3 has 14 residues. The CDR3, as DNA: TGCGCCAGCAGCTTGGGGGAGATACAAGAGACCCAGTACTTC. Its protein is CASSLGEIQETQYF. Looking up the rest from reference TRBV5-1 and TRBJ2-5 gives the full variable domain: KAGVTQTPRYLIKTRGQQVTLSCSPISGHRSVSWYQQTPGQGLQFLFEYFSETQRNKGNFPGRFSGRQFSNSRSEMNVSTLELGDSALYLCASSLGEIQETQYFGPGTRLLVL.

The chain has TRBV3-1 (or the pseudogene TRBV3-2) and TRBJ1-5, with TRBD1 matching over 10 bases. Germline V lookup: CDR1 LGHDT, CDR2 YNNKEL (reference sequence). J lost 5 bases, V lost 0 bases, and 4 bases had no gene match. CDR3 length: 16 amino acids. As DNA, the CDR3 is TGTGCCAGCAGCCAAGATTTGACAGGGGGCTATCAGCCCCAGCATTTT. It specifies CASSQDLTGGYQPQHF.

The chain couples TRBV5-1 to TRBJ1-5; D is possibly TRBD1 (6 bases). This CDR3 has 13 residues. Germline V gene lookup returns CDR1 SGHRS and CDR2 YFSETQ. V lost 5 bases to trimming and J lost 3 bases, with 9 bases between them. CDR3: CASRSGDNQPQHF. CDR3 in DNA: TGCGCCAGCAGATCAGGGGACAATCAGCCCCAGCATTTT.

The chain combines TRBV4-2 with TRBJ1-2; 7 bases match TRBD1. CDR1 is LGHNA, CDR2 YNFKEQ, per germline. V shed 2 bases and J 6 bases; nucleotides not matched to a gene: 15. The CDR3 totals 17 residues. The CDR3 region is CASSQLIRGNRRDGYTF. In DNA, the CDR3 is TGTGCCAGCAGCCAATTGATCAGGGGGAACCGTCGGGATGGCTACACCTTC.

The CDR3 DNA is TGTGCCAGCAGTGAACTAGCGATAACGTCGTGGCAGTACTTC. Amino acids: CASSELAITSWQYF. The chain couples TRBV6-1 to TRBJ2-7; the D gene is possibly TRBD2 (6 bases). CDR3 size: 14 residues. Germline loops: CDR1 MNHNS, CDR2 SASEGT. The V and J ends lost 2 bases and 9 bases respectively, with 17 bases between them.

The gene calls are TRBV6-2 or TRBV6-3 and TRBJ2-1, with D hard to call. The V gene lost 6 bases and the J gene lost 2 bases, with 14 bases spanning the gap. The CDR3 contains 15 residues. CDR1 and CDR2 (germline): MNHEY, SVGEGT. The CDR3 nucleotides read TGTGCCAGCAGCGTAGACGGAGCTGCCTACAATGAGCAGTTCTTC. Translating gives CASSVDGAAYNEQFF.

The chain is built from TRBV15 and TRBJ2-5; 7 bases are a match to TRBD2. This CDR3 has 13 residues. Germline V lookup: CDR1 LNHNV, CDR2 YYDKDF (reference sequence). V was clipped by 5 bases and J by 5 bases; unmatched bases: 5. The DNA of the CDR3 is TGTGCCACCAGCGGGGGGGGTTGGGAGACCCAGTACTTC. It specifies CATSGGGWETQYF.

The genes are TRBV28 and TRBJ1-3; weak D call: TRBD1 (6 bases). V lost 4 bases to trimming and J lost 4 bases, with 11 bases between them. Germline assignment: CDR1 MDHEN and CDR2 SYDVKM. This CDR3 spans 14 amino acids. The CDR3 reads CASSSAGQGNTIYF. The CDR3 DNA reads TGTGCCAGCAGTTCCGCAGGACAGGGAAACACCATATATTTT.

V is TRBV6-5 and J is TRBJ2-7, with a possible D match to TRBD2 (6 bases). The V gene's germline CDR1 is MNHEY and CDR2 SVGAGI. V was pared by 7 bases and J by 7 bases, with 11 bases between. The CDR3 extends over 11 amino acids. The CDR3 spells CASMDYWEQYF. The CDR3 bases are TGTGCCAGCATGGACTATTGGGAGCAGTACTTC.

The chain employs TRBV23-1 and TRBJ2-2, with 13 bases that match TRBD2. TRBV23-1 is treated as an ORF (open reading frame) with a function not yet certain. V shed 3 bases and J 0 bases; nucleotides not matched to a gene: 4. This CDR3 has 18 residues. CDR3 bases: TGCGCCAGCAGTCACCCGGGACTAGCGGGAACGAACACCGGGGAGCTGTTTTTT. The encoded protein is CASSHPGLAGTNTGELFF.

This clone was observed once. The chain links TRBV27 to TRBJ2-2; 10 bases agree with TRBD2. The CDR3 loop spans 15 amino acids. Germline CDR1 reads MNHEY; CDR2 reads SMNVEV (reference sequence). The V segment lost 6 bases and the J segment 1 base; nucleotides outside the gene matches: 2. This CDR3 is CASRLAGGNTGELFF. The CDR3 bases are TGTGCCAGCAGATTAGCGGGAGGGAACACCGGGGAGCTGTTTTTT.

The rearrangement uses TRBV7-9 and TRBJ2-2; a possible D gene is TRBD2 (6 bases). CDR1 and CDR2 from the germline V gene are SEHNR and FQNEAQ (reference sequence). The CDR3 extends over 15 amino acids. V was trimmed by 5 bases and J by 0 bases, leaving 10 bases between them. The CDR3 sequence is CASSQVAANTGELFF. CDR3 nucleotide sequence: TGTGCCAGCAGCCAGGTAGCGGCGAACACCGGGGAGCTGTTTTTT. Drawing the rest from reference TRBV7-9 and TRBJ2-2, the complete variable domain is DTGVSQNPRHKITKRGQNVTFRCDPISEHNRLYWYRQTLGQGPEFLTYFQNEAQLEKSRLLSDRFSAERPKGSFSTLEIQRTEQGDSAMYLCASSQVAANTGELFFGEGSRLTVL.

V usage is TRBV29-1 and J usage is TRBJ2-7; D is uncertain. This CDR3 is 11 amino acids long. Per germline, CDR1 SQVTM and CDR2 ANQGSEA. The ends were cut back, 3 bases at V and 6 bases at J, with 9 bases in the middle. The CDR3 DNA sequence: TGCAGCGTTGATTCCCCCGGCGAGCAGTACTTC. It translates to CSVDSPGEQYF.

This clone has just a few counts. The chain couples TRBV27 to TRBJ2-5, with 7 bases identical to TRBD2. The length of the CDR3 is 19 residues. From germline, CDR1 is MNHEY and CDR2 SMNVEV (reference sequence). The trim removed 6 bases at V and 4 bases at J, leaving 23 bases unmatched. CDR3 nucleotides: TGTGCCAGCAGCACTCTTCGGGCAGCATTAGGAGGGGAGGGAGAGACCCAGTACTTC. This gives the protein CASSTLRAALGGEGETQYF.

The chain recombines TRBV10-3 with TRBJ2-7; TRBD2 matches at 11 bases. The CDR3 has 16 residues. Germline V gene data show CDR1 as ENHRY and CDR2 as SYGVKD. The ends lost 5 bases at V and 7 bases at J; junction bases unmatched: 13. Here the CDR3 reads CAISSYSGTSGGEQYF. In DNA form, the CDR3 reads TGTGCCATCAGTTCTTATTCCGGGACTAGCGGAGGAGAGCAGTACTTC.

The chain recombines TRBV9 with TRBJ2-1, with D possibly being TRBD2 (5 bases). The CDR3 extends over 14 amino acids. Trimming cost V 2 bases and J 10 bases, with 16 bases left between them. The germline V gene encodes CDR1 SGDLS and CDR2 YYNGEE. The CDR3 region is CASSVGLAPREQFF. CDR3 coding DNA: TGTGCCAGCAGCGTCGGGCTAGCACCCAGGGAGCAGTTCTTC.

V gene TRBV23-1 combines with J gene TRBJ1-5; 8 bases agree with TRBD1. TRBV23-1 is labeled an ORF, and its function is uncertain. Losses at the gene ends were 2 bases for V and 5 bases for J; bases not matched to a gene: 8. This CDR3 is built from 16 residues. CDR3 loop: CASSQAPRGRDQPQHF. CDR3 nucleotides: TGCGCCAGCAGTCAAGCCCCCAGGGGGCGGGATCAGCCCCAGCATTTT.

This clone has just one count. The chain recombines TRBV5-8 with TRBJ1-4; D call uncertain. Germline values: CDR1 SGHTS, CDR2 YDEGEE. This CDR3 has 14 amino acids. Between the trimmed V and J ends, which lost 9 bases and 5 bases, there was a span of 17 bases. The DNA for the CDR3 is TGTGCCACCGCCTTGGAGACCTTAAATGAAAAACTGTTTTTT. Encoded protein: CATALETLNEKLFF.

V usage is TRBV5-4 and J usage is TRBJ2-3; D ambiguous. V shed 0 bases and J shed 2 bases, with 7 bases lying between them. The CDR3 runs 14 residues. The V gene's germline CDR1 is SGHNT and CDR2 YYREEE (reference sequence). The DNA of the CDR3 is TGTGCCAGCAGCTTGGGAGGCTACACAGATACGCAGTATTTT. Residues: CASSLGGYTDTQYF.

V usage is TRBV9 and J usage is TRBJ2-3, with 11 nucleotides matching TRBD1. Germline CDR1 and CDR2: SGDLS and YYNGEE. The V segment lost 3 bases and the J segment 3 bases; nucleotides outside the gene matches: 21. The CDR3 length is 21 residues. For the CDR3, the DNA is TGTGCCAGCAGCGCCCCCGGGGGAGGGGGAGGACAGGGGGCGCGTACAGATACGCAGTATTTT. Translated: CASSAPGGGGGQGARTDTQYF.

The CDR3 DNA reads as TGCGCCAGCAGTTCCAACTACGAGCAGTACTTC. Its protein product is CASSSNYEQYF. This chain connects TRBV5-1 to TRBJ2-7; D gene unclear. V was cut by 5 bases and J by 3 bases, with 6 bases left in between. The germline gives CDR1 SGHRS, CDR2 YFSETQ. The CDR3 has 11 amino acids.

Concerning this clone: Other DNA sequences in this sample translate to the same CDR3. J is TRBJ2-1 and V is TRBV5-1, with D maybe TRBD2 (5 bases). The CDR3 length is 12 residues. V shed 4 bases and J shed 5 bases, with 7 bases lying between them. Germline V gene data show CDR1 as SGHRS and CDR2 as YFSETQ. The CDR3 region is CASSLADNEQFF. The CDR3 DNA reads TGCGCCAGCAGCCTAGCCGACAATGAGCAGTTCTTC.

The rearrangement uses TRBV19 and TRBJ2-1; 13 positions match TRBD2. The germline V gene has CDR1 LNHDA and CDR2 SQIVND (reference sequence). The CDR3 covers 15 residues. J lost 8 bases, V lost 7 bases, and 8 bases had no gene match. The CDR3, as DNA: TGTGCCAGTATCGGGACTAGCGGGAAGGGCCATGAGCAGTTCTTC. Translated, it gives CASIGTSGKGHEQFF.

The chain has TRBV28 and TRBJ2-3, with a possible D match to TRBD2 (6 bases). The CDR3 has 14 residues. V was cut by 6 bases and J by 1 base, with 11 bases left in between. Germline CDR1 and CDR2: MDHEN and SYDVKM. The CDR3 is CASRGGGGTDTQYF. The CDR3 DNA follows: TGTGCCAGCAGGGGGGGAGGCGGCACAGATACGCAGTATTTT.